This is a list of T cell receptor beta chains from one sample in a study of yellow fever vaccine responses in identical twins. TCRdb reprocessed the RT-PCR reads with MiXCR, giving one entry per CDR3 protein. The profile covers 7,500 to 10,000 distinct CDR3 sequences, with approximately 80% appearing a single time and about 2% taken by the ten largest. This material consisted of T cells from blood (PBMCs), unsorted or a sorted subset (not recorded which), taken before or after yellow fever vaccination (not recorded which). The receptors come from a woman younger than 35 who received the yellow fever vaccine. CDR3s leave out the opening cysteine and the closing phenylalanine or tryptophan. The order of the fields is J gene, clone size, V gene, CDR3 protein. Not all rows give a size; the values are once, few, many and, for expanded clones, a class.

>TRBJ2-5|NA|TRBV18
ASSPQETQY
>TRBJ2-5|few|TRBV7-2
ASSLPPRAGAQETQY
>TRBJ2-1|NA|TRBV11-1
ASSLGSGSYNEQF
>TRBJ2-5|NA|TRBV29-1
SVGPGGVGETQY
>TRBJ2-1|NA|TRBV13
ASSRTGISYNEQF
>TRBJ2-1|NA|TRBV11-1
ASSAGTAYNEQF
>TRBJ2-4|NA|TRBV5-1
ASSSDRSNSNIQY
>TRBJ1-5|NA|TRBV13
ASSEMSQPQH
>TRBJ2-2|NA|TRBV11-3
ASSQRQGVAGELF
>TRBJ2-3|NA|TRBV4-1
ASSQESGITDTQY